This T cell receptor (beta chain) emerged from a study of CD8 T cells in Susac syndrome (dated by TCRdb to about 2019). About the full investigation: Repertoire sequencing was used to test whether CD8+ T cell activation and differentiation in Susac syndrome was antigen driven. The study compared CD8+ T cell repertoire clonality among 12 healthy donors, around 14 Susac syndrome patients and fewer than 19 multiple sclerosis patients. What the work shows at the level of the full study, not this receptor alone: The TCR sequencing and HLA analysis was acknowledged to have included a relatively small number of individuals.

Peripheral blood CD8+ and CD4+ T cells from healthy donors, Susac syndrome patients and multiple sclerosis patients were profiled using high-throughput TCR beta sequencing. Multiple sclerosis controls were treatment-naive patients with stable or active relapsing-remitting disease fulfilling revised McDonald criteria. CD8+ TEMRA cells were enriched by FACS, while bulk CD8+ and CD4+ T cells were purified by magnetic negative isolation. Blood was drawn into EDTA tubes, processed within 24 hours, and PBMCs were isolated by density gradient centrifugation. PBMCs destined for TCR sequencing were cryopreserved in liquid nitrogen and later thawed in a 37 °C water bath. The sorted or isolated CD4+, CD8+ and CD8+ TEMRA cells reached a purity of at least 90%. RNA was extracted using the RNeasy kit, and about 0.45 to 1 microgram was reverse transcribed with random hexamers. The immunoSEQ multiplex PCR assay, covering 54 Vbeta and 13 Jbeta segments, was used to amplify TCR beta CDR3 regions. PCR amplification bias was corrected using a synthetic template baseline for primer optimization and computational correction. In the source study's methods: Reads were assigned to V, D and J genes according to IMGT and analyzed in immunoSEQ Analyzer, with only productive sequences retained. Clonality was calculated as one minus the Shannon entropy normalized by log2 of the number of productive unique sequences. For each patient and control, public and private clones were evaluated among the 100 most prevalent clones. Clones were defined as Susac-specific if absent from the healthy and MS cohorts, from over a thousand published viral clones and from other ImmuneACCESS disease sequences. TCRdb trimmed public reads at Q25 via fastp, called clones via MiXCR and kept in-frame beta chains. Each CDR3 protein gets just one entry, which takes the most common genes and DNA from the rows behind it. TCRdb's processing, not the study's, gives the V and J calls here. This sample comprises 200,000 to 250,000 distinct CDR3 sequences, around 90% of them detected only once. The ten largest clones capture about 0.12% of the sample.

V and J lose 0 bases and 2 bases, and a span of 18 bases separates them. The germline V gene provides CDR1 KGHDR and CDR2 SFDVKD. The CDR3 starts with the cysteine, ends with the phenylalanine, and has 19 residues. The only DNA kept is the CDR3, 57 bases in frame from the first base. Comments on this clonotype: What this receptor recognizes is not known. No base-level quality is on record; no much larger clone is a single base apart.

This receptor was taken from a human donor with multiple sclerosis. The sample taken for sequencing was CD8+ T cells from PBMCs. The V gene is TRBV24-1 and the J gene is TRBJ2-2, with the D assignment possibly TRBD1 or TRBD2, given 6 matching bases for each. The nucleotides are TGTGCCACCAGTGATTTGAGGCTCGGGGGCGTTTACAACACCGGGGAGCTGTTTTTT. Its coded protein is CATSDLRLGGVYNTGELFF.